This T cell receptor (beta chain) was observed in a study of cytomegalovirus exposure and HLA in healthy donors. Study-wide findings and caveats: Earlier analysis yielded a pattern in which most TCR beta V segments were productive about 90% or about 30% of the time. Later analysis identified several of the most significant clusters that appeared linked to common viral pathogens.

About this clone: Antigen specificity is unknown.

Looked up from germline, CDR1 is MDHEN and CDR2 is SYDVKM. The V end was cut by 4 bases, the J end by 4 bases, with 10 bases between. This CDR3 has 14 residues. Researchers ran the PCR with 60 Vbeta and 13 Jbeta primers. As originally analysed: Approximately 11 million of the roughly 80 million unique TCR beta chains counted in a later analysis were shared. Generated by immunoSEQ multiplex PCR, the TCRdb table keeps only in-frame clones and is missing some. V and J calls and clone size are as listed in that table; D and trimming were resolved from the DNA. The table includes about 140,000 clones, over 75% detected once.

The sequence was collected from a woman aged 45-59 years in good health and CMV-seropositive. Sequences were obtained from PBMCs. V is TRBV28 and J is TRBJ1-4, with unresolved D. The CDR3 bases are TGTGCCAGCAGTTCGGGCGGGTTTAATGAAAAACTGTTTTTT. Encoded protein: CASSSGGFNEKLFF.